These 11 T cell receptor beta chains originate from one sample sequenced in a study of blood T cell repertoires in COVID-19. The table came from immunoSEQ multiplex PCR; TCRdb's copy has only in-frame clones and leaves some out. There are 250,000 to 350,000 clones in the sample; 86% occur only once, and 3% lies in the top ten. The sequenced material came from peripheral blood. The source is a young woman with active or convalescent COVID-19.

V is TRBV5-1 and J is TRBJ2-7; 9 bases are shared with TRBD2. The CDR3 is 15 residues long. From germline, CDR1 is SGHRS and CDR2 YFSETQ. V lost 0 bases to trimming and J lost 6 bases; unmatched junction nucleotides: 7. CDR3 in DNA: TGCGCCAGCAGCTTGGCGGGGACTAGCACGGGCGAGCAGTACTTC. Translating it yields CASSLAGTSTGEQYF.

In this sample, this clone turned up a few times. This CDR3 is CASSRDRVPYGYTF. CDR3 nucleotide sequence: TGTGCCAGCTCACGAGACAGGGTTCCCTATGGCTACACCTTC. The chain has TRBV18 and TRBJ1-2; 7 bases agree with TRBD1. V lost 4 bases and J lost 4; bases outside the gene matches: 6. Germline loops: CDR1 KGHSH, CDR2 LQKENI. The CDR3 length is 14 residues.

The chain is built from TRBV19 and TRBJ1-1, with D maybe TRBD1 (6 bases). Germline values: CDR1 LNHDA, CDR2 SQIVND (reference sequence). CDR3 length equals 15 residues. Trimming stripped 5 bases from V and 1 base from J, with 14 bases between. Here the CDR3 reads CASSPSGDKNTEAFF. CDR3 coding DNA: TGTGCCAGTAGTCCTTCCGGGGACAAGAACACTGAAGCTTTCTTT.

CDR3: CASSQEGFSSYNSPLHF. CDR3 sequence (DNA): TGTGCCAGCAGCCAGGAGGGGTTTAGCTCCTATAATTCACCCCTCCACTTT. This chain connects TRBV7-9 to TRBJ1-6, with D possibly matching TRBD1 (5 bases). Germline V gene lookup returns CDR1 SEHNR and CDR2 FQNEAQ (reference sequence). Trimming removed 5 bases at V and 0 bases at J, with 14 bases between. The CDR3 contains 17 residues.

This clone has a handful of counts. The rearrangement uses TRBV2 and TRBJ1-3; D gene unclear. This CDR3 has 14 residues. CDR1 and CDR2 (germline): SNHLY, FYNNEI. Trimming removed 4 bases from V and 0 bases from J, with 7 bases in between. In DNA, the CDR3 is TGTGCCAGCAGTGCCACGGTCTCTGGAAACACCATATATTTT. It specifies CASSATVSGNTIYF.

The genes are TRBV14 and TRBJ2-3; TRBD2 agrees at 10 bases. After removal of 2 bases from V and 8 bases from J, the junction contained 4 bases not matched to a gene. The germline V gene has CDR1 SGHDN and CDR2 FVKESK. The CDR3 has 14 amino acids. CDR3 DNA sequence: TGTGCCAGCAGCCAACCTCCTAGCGGGGGTACGCAGTATTTT. Residues: CASSQPPSGGTQYF.

This rearrangement joins TRBV6-2 or TRBV6-3 to TRBJ1-6; 7 bases align to TRBD1. This CDR3 comprises 17 residues. Losses at the gene ends were 6 bases for V and 8 bases for J; bases not matched to a gene: 16. Germline CDR1 reads MNHEY; CDR2 reads SVGEGT. CDR3 amino acids: CASSDPGQTPKDSPLHF. The CDR3 DNA follows: TGTGCCAGCAGCGACCCGGGACAGACCCCAAAGGATTCACCCCTCCACTTT.

In nucleotides, the CDR3 is TGTGCCAGCAGTTTTGGCGGGGGTAGTGGAAACACCATATATTTT. The encoded protein is CASSFGGGSGNTIYF. The chain is built from TRBV28 and TRBJ1-3; D is perhaps TRBD1 (5 bases). The germline CDR1 and CDR2 sequences are MDHEN and SYDVKM. The CDR3 spans 15 residues. Trimming took 3 bases from V and 3 from J, leaving 12 bases between them.

This chain uses TRBV29-1 with TRBJ2-1; TRBD1 aligns across 7 bases. The CDR3 is 15 amino acids. Trimming removed 2 bases from V and 6 bases from J; junction bases left unmatched: 10. Germline CDR1 SQVTM, CDR2 ANQGSEA. CDR3 loop: CSVEPPDRAGNEQFF. CDR3 coding DNA: TGCAGCGTTGAACCCCCCGACAGGGCGGGCAATGAGCAGTTCTTC.

This clone was found once. The rearrangement links TRBV19 to TRBJ1-4, with TRBD1 identical over 11 bases. The CDR3 consists of 16 residues. Germline CDR1 LNHDA, CDR2 SQIVND (reference sequence). V was pared by 8 bases and J by 6 bases, with 11 bases of the junction left unmatched. CDR3 bases: TGTGCCAGTTATCCGGTACCGGGACAGGGGGATGAAAAACTGTTTTTT. Translating gives CASYPVPGQGDEKLFF. Drawing the rest from reference TRBV19 and TRBJ1-4, the complete variable domain is DGGITQSPKYLFRKEGQNVTLSCEQNLNHDAMYWYRQDPGQGLRLIYYSQIVNDFQKGDIAEGYSVSREKKESFPLTVTSAQKNPTAFYLCASYPVPGQGDEKLFFGSGTQLSVL.

The gene calls are TRBV27 and TRBJ1-6, with 9 bases matching TRBD1. Per the germline V gene, CDR1 is MNHEY and CDR2 is SMNVEV (reference sequence). The CDR3 runs 14 residues. The V gene end was trimmed by 6 bases and the J gene end by 9 bases; junction bases not matched to a gene: 6. CDR3 protein: CASRAGTGISPLHF. CDR3 coding DNA: TGTGCCAGCAGAGCCGGGACAGGGATTTCACCCCTCCACTTT.